Listed below are T cell receptor beta chains from one sample, sequenced in a study of metastatic and nonmetastatic thyroid tumors. TCRdb re-clonotyped the PCR reads through MiXCR. The table records under 15,000 clones, 25% to 35% of them present only once. The sequencing sample was made of tumor tissue. All receptors derive from a female donor with papillary thyroid cancer or a benign thyroid nodule (not recorded which). Some clones in this sample may be carry-over from other donors' samples. Both conserved end residues are part of each CDR3. Each record gives: clone size, V gene, D gene, J gene, CDR3 length, CDR3 protein, CDR3 DNA. A D gene is named only where the DNA matches it firmly. Clone size, where shown, is once, few, many, or a class for clones that have expanded.

clone size: medium-sized
V gene: TRBV28
D gene: TRBD2
J gene: TRBJ2-3
CDR3 length: 16
CDR3 protein: CASTGRGLASTDTQYF
CDR3 DNA: TGTGCCAGCACCGGTAGGGGACTAGCTAGCACAGATACGCAGTATTTT

clone size: -
V gene: TRBV28
D gene: -
J gene: TRBJ2-7
CDR3 length: 16
CDR3 protein: CASSPHPGSGTYEQYF
CDR3 DNA: TGTGCCAGCAGTCCTCACCCCGGTTCAGGGACCTACGAGCAGTACTTC

clone size: many
V gene: TRBV5-8
D gene: -
J gene: TRBJ2-1
CDR3 length: 13
CDR3 protein: CASSLFGGNEQFF
CDR3 DNA: TGTGCCAGCAGCTTGTTCGGCGGGAATGAGCAGTTCTTC

clone size: -
V gene: TRBV11-2
D gene: -
J gene: TRBJ1-1
CDR3 length: 16
CDR3 protein: CASSFTQGGANTEAFF
CDR3 DNA: TGTGCCAGCAGCTTTACACAGGGTGGAGCGAACACTGAAGCTTTCTTT

clone size: many
V gene: TRBV18
D gene: TRBD2
J gene: TRBJ2-7
CDR3 length: 17
CDR3 protein: CASSPGPSGRIPYEQYF
CDR3 DNA: TGTGCCAGCTCACCAGGTCCTAGCGGGAGGATCCCCTACGAGCAGTACTTC

clone size: many
V gene: TRBV9
D gene: -
J gene: TRBJ2-1
CDR3 length: 15
CDR3 protein: CASSVGVLVDNEQFF
CDR3 DNA: TGTGCCAGCAGCGTAGGAGTTTTGGTCGACAATGAGCAGTTCTTC

clone size: -
V gene: TRBV30
D gene: TRBD1
J gene: TRBJ1-2
CDR3 length: 14
CDR3 protein: CAWSGDRAFYGYTF
CDR3 DNA: TGTGCCTGGAGTGGGGACAGGGCTTTCTATGGCTACACCTTC

clone size: -
V gene: TRBV30
D gene: -
J gene: TRBJ1-6
CDR3 length: 14
CDR3 protein: CVSTEAGANPPLHF
CDR3 DNA: TGTGTCTCCACGGAGGCAGGGGCGAATCCACCCCTCCACTTT

clone size: medium-sized
V gene: TRBV20-1
D gene: -
J gene: TRBJ1-3
CDR3 length: 14
CDR3 protein: CSARESASGNTIYF
CDR3 DNA: TGCAGTGCTAGAGAGTCTGCCTCTGGAAACACCATATATTTT

clone size: -
V gene: TRBV9
D gene: TRBD1
J gene: TRBJ2-7
CDR3 length: 13
CDR3 protein: CASSADRGYEQYF
CDR3 DNA: TGTGCCAGCAGCGCGGACAGGGGGTACGAGCAGTACTTC

clone size: medium-sized
V gene: TRBV11-3
D gene: -
J gene: TRBJ2-2
CDR3 length: 13
CDR3 protein: CASSLDFTGELFF
CDR3 DNA: TGTGCCAGCAGCTTAGATTTCACCGGGGAGCTGTTTTTT

clone size: many
V gene: TRBV20-1
D gene: TRBD1
J gene: TRBJ1-1
CDR3 length: 11
CDR3 protein: CSATGGTEAFF
CDR3 DNA: TGCAGTGCTACAGGGGGCACTGAAGCTTTCTTT

clone size: few
V gene: TRBV6-1
D gene: TRBD2
J gene: TRBJ2-7
CDR3 length: 17
CDR3 protein: CASTPFLTSGSAYEQYF
CDR3 DNA: TGTGCCAGCACCCCCTTCCTGACTAGCGGGAGTGCTTACGAGCAGTACTTC

clone size: many
V gene: TRBV4-2
D gene: -
J gene: TRBJ2-5
CDR3 length: 14
CDR3 protein: CASSQDEAGRTQYF
CDR3 DNA: TGTGCCAGCAGCCAAGATGAAGCTGGACGGACCCAGTACTTC

clone size: -
V gene: TRBV20-1
D gene: TRBD1
J gene: TRBJ2-6
CDR3 length: 16
CDR3 protein: CSASGRGPSGANVLTF
CDR3 DNA: TGCAGTGCTAGCGGTAGGGGGCCCTCTGGGGCCAACGTCCTGACTTTC

clone size: few
V gene: TRBV28
D gene: -
J gene: TRBJ2-7
CDR3 length: 17
CDR3 protein: CASSLLPGLQRSYEQYF
CDR3 DNA: TGTGCCAGCAGTTTACTCCCGGGCCTGCAGAGGTCCTACGAGCAGTACTTC

clone size: -
V gene: TRBV20-1
D gene: -
J gene: TRBJ1-5
CDR3 length: 15
CDR3 protein: CSASLAGRQNQPQHF
CDR3 DNA: TGCAGTGCTAGTCTCGCAGGGCGGCAAAATCAGCCCCAGCATTTT

clone size: -
V gene: TRBV20-1
D gene: TRBD2
J gene: TRBJ2-2
CDR3 length: 15
CDR3 protein: CSARVSGRGTGELFF
CDR3 DNA: TGCAGTGCTAGAGTTAGCGGGAGGGGTACCGGGGAGCTGTTTTTT

clone size: -
V gene: TRBV5-5
D gene: TRBD1
J gene: TRBJ1-2
CDR3 length: 15
CDR3 protein: CASSLGQGRANGYTF
CDR3 DNA: TGTGCCAGCAGCTTGGGACAGGGACGGGCGAATGGCTACACCTTC

clone size: -
V gene: TRBV20-1
D gene: -
J gene: TRBJ1-5
CDR3 length: 12
CDR3 protein: CSARDSNQPQHF
CDR3 DNA: TGCAGTGCTAGAGATAGCAATCAGCCCCAGCATTTT

clone size: few
V gene: TRBV6-1
D gene: -
J gene: TRBJ2-7
CDR3 length: 14
CDR3 protein: CASSSREMVYEQYF
CDR3 DNA: TGTGCCAGCAGTAGCAGGGAGATGGTGTACGAGCAGTACTTC

clone size: few
V gene: TRBV28
D gene: -
J gene: TRBJ2-5
CDR3 length: 13
CDR3 protein: CASRGPFQETQYF
CDR3 DNA: TGTGCCAGCAGGGGACCGTTCCAAGAGACCCAGTACTTC

clone size: -
V gene: TRBV12-3/TRBV12-4
D gene: TRBD2
J gene: TRBJ2-3
CDR3 length: 15
CDR3 protein: CASSFHSGSEDTQYF
CDR3 DNA: TGTGCCAGCAGTTTTCACAGCGGGAGTGAAGATACGCAGTATTTT

clone size: -
V gene: TRBV6-5
D gene: -
J gene: TRBJ1-5
CDR3 length: 14
CDR3 protein: CASSSTAYNQPQHF
CDR3 DNA: TGTGCCAGCAGTTCCACTGCCTACAATCAGCCCCAGCATTTT

clone size: -
V gene: TRBV30
D gene: TRBD1
J gene: TRBJ2-7
CDR3 length: 15
CDR3 protein: CAWSVDRGYPYEQYF
CDR3 DNA: TGTGCCTGGAGCGTAGACAGGGGCTATCCCTACGAGCAGTACTTC

clone size: many
V gene: TRBV28
D gene: -
J gene: TRBJ2-2
CDR3 length: 13
CDR3 protein: CASLKRGTGELFF
CDR3 DNA: TGTGCCAGCCTAAAAAGGGGCACCGGGGAGCTGTTTTTT

clone size: medium-sized
V gene: TRBV11-3
D gene: TRBD1
J gene: TRBJ2-7
CDR3 length: 13
CDR3 protein: CASSMGQTYEQYF
CDR3 DNA: TGTGCCAGCAGCATGGGACAGACCTACGAGCAGTACTTC

clone size: many
V gene: TRBV7-6
D gene: -
J gene: TRBJ2-5
CDR3 length: 13
CDR3 protein: CASSMGRQETQYF
CDR3 DNA: TGTGCCAGCAGCATGGGACGGCAAGAGACCCAGTACTTC

clone size: few
V gene: TRBV24-1
D gene: TRBD2
J gene: TRBJ2-1
CDR3 length: 15
CDR3 protein: CATSRGSGSYNEQFF
CDR3 DNA: TGTGCCACAAGTCGCGGGAGTGGCTCATACAATGAGCAGTTCTTC

clone size: -
V gene: TRBV6-2/TRBV6-3
D gene: TRBD1
J gene: TRBJ1-5
CDR3 length: 20
CDR3 protein: CASIYSISRDRGPSNQPQHF
CDR3 DNA: TGTGCCAGCATTTACTCGATCTCCCGGGACAGGGGACCTAGCAATCAGCCCCAGCATTTT

clone size: many
V gene: TRBV4-1
D gene: TRBD2
J gene: TRBJ2-6
CDR3 length: 18
CDR3 protein: CASSQDLAESSGANVLTF
CDR3 DNA: TGCGCCAGCAGCCAAGATCTAGCGGAGAGCTCTGGGGCCAACGTCCTGACTTTC

clone size: large
V gene: TRBV11-3
D gene: TRBD2
J gene: TRBJ2-7
CDR3 length: 14
CDR3 protein: CASSRLAGESEQYF
CDR3 DNA: TGTGCCAGCAGCCGACTAGCGGGAGAGAGCGAGCAGTACTTC

clone size: -
V gene: TRBV5-1
D gene: -
J gene: TRBJ1-6
CDR3 length: 15
CDR3 protein: CASSLAALGDSPLHF
CDR3 DNA: TGCGCCAGCAGCTTGGCCGCCCTTGGGGATTCACCCCTCCACTTT

clone size: few
V gene: TRBV12-3/TRBV12-4
D gene: -
J gene: TRBJ2-1
CDR3 length: 16
CDR3 protein: CASSFGWSVSYNEQSF
CDR3 DNA: TGTGCCAGCAGTTTCGGCTGGTCTGTCTCCTACAATGAGCAGTCCTTC

clone size: few
V gene: TRBV7-8
D gene: -
J gene: TRBJ2-1
CDR3 length: 14
CDR3 protein: CASSPGAAYNEQFF
CDR3 DNA: TGTGCCAGCAGCCCCGGTGCTGCTTACAATGAGCAGTTCTTC

clone size: -
V gene: TRBV20-1
D gene: -
J gene: TRBJ1-5
CDR3 length: 12
CDR3 protein: CSASRGGQPQHF
CDR3 DNA: TGCAGTGCATCCAGAGGGGGTCAGCCCCAGCATTTT

clone size: many
V gene: TRBV19
D gene: -
J gene: TRBJ2-3
CDR3 length: 15
CDR3 protein: CASSIPGVSTDTQYF
CDR3 DNA: TGTGCCAGTAGTATTCCAGGGGTCAGCACAGATACGCAGTATTTT

clone size: -
V gene: TRBV28
D gene: TRBD1
J gene: TRBJ2-2
CDR3 length: 14
CDR3 protein: CASRTGWNTGELFF
CDR3 DNA: TGTGCCAGCCGGACAGGGTGGAACACCGGGGAGCTGTTTTTT

clone size: many
V gene: TRBV18
D gene: TRBD1
J gene: TRBJ1-1
CDR3 length: 17
CDR3 protein: CASSPPGQGPWNTEAFF
CDR3 DNA: TGTGCCAGCTCACCACCCGGACAGGGACCCTGGAACACTGAAGCTTTCTTT